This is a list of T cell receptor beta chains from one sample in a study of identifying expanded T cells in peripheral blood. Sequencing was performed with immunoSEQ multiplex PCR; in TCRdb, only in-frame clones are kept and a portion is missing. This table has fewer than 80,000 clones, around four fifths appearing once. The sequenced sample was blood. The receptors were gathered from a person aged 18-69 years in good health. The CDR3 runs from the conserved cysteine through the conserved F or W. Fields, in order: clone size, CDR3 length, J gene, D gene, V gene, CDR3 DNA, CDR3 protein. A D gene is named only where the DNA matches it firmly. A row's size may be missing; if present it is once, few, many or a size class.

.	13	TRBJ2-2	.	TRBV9	TGTGCCAGCAGCGTAGACCCGGCCGGGGAGCTGTTTTTT	CASSVDPAGELFF
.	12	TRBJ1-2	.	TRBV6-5	TGTGCCAGCAGTTACAGAGGATATGGCTACACCTTC	CASSYRGYGYTF
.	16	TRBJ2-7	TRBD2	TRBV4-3	TGCGCCAGCAGCCAAGACTTTAGCGGGACCTTCTACGAGCAGTACTTC	CASSQDFSGTFYEQYF
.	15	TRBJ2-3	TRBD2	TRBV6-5	TGTGCCAGCAGTTACGGACTAGCGGACACAGATACGCAGTATTTT	CASSYGLADTDTQYF
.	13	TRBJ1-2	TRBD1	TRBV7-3	TGTGCCAGCAGCTTGGGACAGGGTGACGGCTACACCTTC	CASSLGQGDGYTF
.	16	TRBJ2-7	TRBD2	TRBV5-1	TGCGCCAGCAGCTCTCGGAGCGGGAGGCAGTCCTACGAGCAGTACTTC	CASSSRSGRQSYEQYF
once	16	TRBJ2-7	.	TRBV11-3	TGTGCCAGCAGCTTATTTGGGGAAGTCCCACACTACGAGCAGTACTTC	CASSLFGEVPHYEQYF
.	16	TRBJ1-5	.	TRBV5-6	TGTGCCAGCAGCCAGGGACAAAAGTATAGCAATCAGCCCCAGCATTTT	CASSQGQKYSNQPQHF
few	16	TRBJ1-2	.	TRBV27	TGTGCCAGCAGTTTATTTCCTCAGACGGGGAACTATGGCTACACCTTC	CASSLFPQTGNYGYTF
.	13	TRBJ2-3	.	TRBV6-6	TGTGCCAGCAGCCAGGGGAGCACAGATACGCAGTATTTT	CASSQGSTDTQYF
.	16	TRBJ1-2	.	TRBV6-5	TGTGCCAGCAGTTCCCTAGGCAGGCTTACTAACTATGGCTACACCTTC	CASSSLGRLTNYGYTF
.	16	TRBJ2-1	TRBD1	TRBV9	TGTGCCAGCAGCGTAGCTACAGGGACAGGGGTAGCTGAGCAGTTCTTC	CASSVATGTGVAEQFF
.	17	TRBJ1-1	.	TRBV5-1	TGCGCCAGCAGCTTCAACGGGGCGCGGACCCTCAACACTGAAGCTTTCTTT	CASSFNGARTLNTEAFF
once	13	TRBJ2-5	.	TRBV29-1	TGCAGCGTAGAACCGGGGGCAACAAAGACCCAGTACTTC	CSVEPGATKTQYF
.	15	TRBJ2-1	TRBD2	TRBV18	TGTGCCAGCTCACCAGGGACTAGGACCCACAATGAGCAGTTCTTC	CASSPGTRTHNEQFF
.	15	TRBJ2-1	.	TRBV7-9	TGTGCCAGCAGCTTTCCTACGGGTTCGAACAATGAGCAGTTCTTC	CASSFPTGSNNEQFF
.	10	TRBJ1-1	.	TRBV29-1	TGCAGCGTTTACATGGCAGTTTCTTTCTTT	CSVYMAVSFF
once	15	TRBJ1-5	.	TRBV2	TGTGCCAGCAGTACCGGGGGACTAGTCAATCAGCCCCAGCATTTT	CASSTGGLVNQPQHF
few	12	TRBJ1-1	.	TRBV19	TGTGCCAGTAGTATACGGTTCGGTGAAGCTTTCTTT	CASSIRFGEAFF
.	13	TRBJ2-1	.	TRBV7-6	TGTGCCAGCAGCTCCTTGAGTGACAATGAGCAGTTCTTC	CASSSLSDNEQFF
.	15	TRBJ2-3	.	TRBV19	TGTGCCAGTAGTATACAGGGCAGCCGCACAGATACGCAGTATTTT	CASSIQGSRTDTQYF
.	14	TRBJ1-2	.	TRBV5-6	TGTGCCAGCAGCTCCCGCTGGACGGACTATGGCTACACCTTC	CASSSRWTDYGYTF
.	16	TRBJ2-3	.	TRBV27	TGTGCCAGCAGTTTCGGCCCTGGGAGATCCTCAGATACGCAGTATTTT	CASSFGPGRSSDTQYF
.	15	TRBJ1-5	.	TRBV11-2	TGTGCCAGCAGCTTCAATGACGGTAGCAATCAGCCCCAGCATTTT	CASSFNDGSNQPQHF
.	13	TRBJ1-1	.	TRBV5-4	TGTGCCAGCAGCCGCGGGGGGGACACTGAAGCTTTCTTT	CASSRGGDTEAFF
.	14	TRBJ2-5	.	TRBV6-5	TGTGCCAGCAGTCCTCCCGGGTTTCAAGAGACCCAGTACTTC	CASSPPGFQETQYF
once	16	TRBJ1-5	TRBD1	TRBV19	TGTGCCAGTAGTGGGGACAGGCGAGCCACCAATCAGCCCCAGCATTTT	CASSGDRRATNQPQHF